This record covers a single TCR beta chain. Its antigen remains unidentified. Samples with a second dose at about 4 or about 12 weeks were pooled together. This sample is drawn from a study of T cell responses to AZD1222 COVID-19 vaccine. Study-wide findings and caveats: Spike-specific TCR breadth and depth went up after people got two AZD1222 doses. Spike-wide coverage was observed for vaccine-associated CD4 TCRs, with dominant responses at 160-218 and 743-854. Donors, mostly white British, included more females; clonal diversity was possibly underestimated.

The germline V and J ends were trimmed by 0 bases and 1 base, with 7 bases remaining between them. CDR1 is SGDLS and CDR2 is YYNGEE in the germline V gene. CDR3 size: 14 residues. Repertoires were generated with immunoSEQ multiplex PCR, while TCRdb's copy carries only in-frame clones and drops some. Here the sample spans 90,000 or so clones, approximately 89% being singletons. Sequenced here: peripheral blood, sampled 28 days after the second AZD1222 dose. This receptor was obtained from an adult who received the AZD1222 COVID-19 vaccine. The rearrangement links TRBV9 to TRBJ2-5; D unclear. CDR3 in amino acids: CASSVGGSQETQYF. CDR3 in DNA: TGTGCCAGCAGCGTAGGTGGGTCCCAAGAGACCCAGTACTTC.